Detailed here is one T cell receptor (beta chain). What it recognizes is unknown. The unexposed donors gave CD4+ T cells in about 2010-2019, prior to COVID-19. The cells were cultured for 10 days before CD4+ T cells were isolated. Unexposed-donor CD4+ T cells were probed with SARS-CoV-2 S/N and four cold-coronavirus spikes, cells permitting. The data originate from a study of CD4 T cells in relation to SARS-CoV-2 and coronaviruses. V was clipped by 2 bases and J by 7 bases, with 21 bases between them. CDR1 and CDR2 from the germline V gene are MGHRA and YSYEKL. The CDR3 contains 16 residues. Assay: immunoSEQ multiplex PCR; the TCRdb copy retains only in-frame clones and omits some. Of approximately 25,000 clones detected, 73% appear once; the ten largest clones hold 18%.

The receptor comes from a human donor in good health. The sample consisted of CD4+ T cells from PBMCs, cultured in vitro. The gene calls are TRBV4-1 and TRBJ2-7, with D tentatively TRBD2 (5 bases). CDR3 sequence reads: CASSQRTREPLGEQYF. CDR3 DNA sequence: TGCGCCAGCAGCCAAAGGACGAGGGAGCCTTTAGGGGAGCAGTACTTC.